A selection of T cell receptor beta chains follows, all from one sample in a study of PD-1 blockade in classical Hodgkin lymphoma. TCRdb's table, derived via immunoSEQ multiplex PCR, lists solely in-frame clones and lacks some. Of more than 15,000 clones listed, just under 80% are singletons. The sequencing used CD4+ T cells from blood, collected before the fourth cycle of nivolumab. These receptors came from a human donor with classical Hodgkin lymphoma. Each CDR3 is given with its conserved first and last residue. D genes are given only for firm matches. Expanded clones get a size class; other rows say once, few or many, or leave the size out.

J | D | V | size | DNA | CDR3
TRBJ2-3 | TRBD1 | TRBV6-5 | NA | TGTGCCAGCACCCCAACAGGGGGCGCAGATACGCAGTATTTT | CASTPTGGADTQYF
TRBJ1-6 | TRBD1 | TRBV2 | NA | TGTGCCAGCCTCTCCCAGGGGGCTAATTCACCCCTCCACTTT | CASLSQGANSPLHF
TRBJ2-3 | NA | TRBV5-1 | NA | TGCGCCAGCAGCTTGGGTCTAGCATTGGATACGCAGTATTTT | CASSLGLALDTQYF
TRBJ2-7 | TRBD1 | TRBV5-1 | NA | TGCGCCAGCAGCCCTGGGACAGGGATCGGCGAGCAGTACTTC | CASSPGTGIGEQYF
TRBJ2-3 | NA | TRBV9 | few | TGTGCCAGCAGCGTAGGCGGATCCACAGATACGCAGTATTTT | CASSVGGSTDTQYF
TRBJ2-5 | NA | TRBV5-1 | NA | TGCGCCAGCAGCTTGGCCGCGTACCAAGAGACCCAGTACTTC | CASSLAAYQETQYF
TRBJ2-7 | NA | TRBV27 | NA | TGTGCCACCTGGGACCCTCCAGGCGAGCAGTACTTC | CATWDPPGEQYF
TRBJ1-2 | NA | TRBV19 | few | TGTGCCAGTAGTATAGGGACAAACTATGGCTACACCTTC | CASSIGTNYGYTF
TRBJ2-1 | TRBD2 | TRBV14 | NA | TGTGCCAGCAGCCAAGATTCCAGCGGGGGGAACAATGAGCAGTTCTTC | CASSQDSSGGNNEQFF
TRBJ1-1 | TRBD1 | TRBV5-1 | once | TGCGCCAGCAGCTTGGAAAGGACAGGGGGCGTGAGCACTGAAGCTTTCTTT | CASSLERTGGVSTEAFF
TRBJ2-1 | NA | TRBV5-5 | NA | TGTGCCAGCAGCTTGGTACGGATCGTCGGGGGTAGCTCCTACAATGAGCAGTTCTTC | CASSLVRIVGGSSYNEQFF
TRBJ1-5 | NA | TRBV18 | NA | TGTGCCAGCTCACCACCGGGCGGGGGTAATCAGCCCCAGCATTTT | CASSPPGGGNQPQHF
TRBJ2-1 | NA | TRBV27 | NA | TGTGCCAGCAGTCTAAGATCAGGGACTGGACTACTTAGTGAGCAGTTCTTC | CASSLRSGTGLLSEQFF
TRBJ2-7 | TRBD2 | TRBV18 | NA | TGTGCCAGCTCACCTAGCGGGAGCTCCTACGAGCAGTACTTC | CASSPSGSSYEQYF
TRBJ1-6 | NA | TRBV30 | NA | TGTGCCTGGAGTGGGGCAGGGAAGAATTCACCCCTCCACTTT | CAWSGAGKNSPLHF
TRBJ1-5 | NA | TRBV7-4 | NA | TGTGCCAGCAGCTTACGTCGGCTAGCCCAGCATTTT | CASSLRRLAQHF
TRBJ2-5 | NA | TRBV5-1 | NA | TGCGCCAGCAGCTTCCAAGAGACCCAGTACTTC | CASSFQETQYF
TRBJ2-1 | TRBD2 | TRBV2 | NA | TGTGCCAGCAGTGAAAGTAGCGGGAACCCTGGGTTCTTC | CASSESSGNPGFF
TRBJ1-1 | TRBD1 | TRBV18 | NA | TGTGCCAGCTCACCACCGGGACAGGGGCCACTAGCGGCTTTCTTT | CASSPPGQGPLAAFF
TRBJ2-2 | NA | TRBV27 | NA | TGTGCCAGCAGATGGACACAGAACACCGGGGAGCTGTTTTTT | CASRWTQNTGELFF
TRBJ2-1 | NA | TRBV5-1 | NA | TGCGCCAGCAGCTTGGCCGGCCTGTACTCCTACAATGAGCAGTTCTTC | CASSLAGLYSYNEQFF
TRBJ2-7 | NA | TRBV19 | NA | TGTGCCAGTAGAACCCCGAGGGGGGCATATTACGAGCAGTACTTC | CASRTPRGAYYEQYF
TRBJ2-7 | NA | TRBV6-5 | NA | TGTGCCAGCAGTGCCGCCGCAGGATTTTCCTACGAGCAGTACTTC | CASSAAAGFSYEQYF
TRBJ2-7 | NA | TRBV7-2 | NA | TGTGCCAGCAGCTTAAATTGGGACACTTACGAGCAGTACTTC | CASSLNWDTYEQYF
TRBJ2-2 | TRBD2 | TRBV4-1 | NA | TGCGCCAGCAGCCTCCGAGCCCCTACTAGCGGGAGGGCCACGAACACCGGGGAGCTGTTTTTT | CASSLRAPTSGRATNTGELFF
TRBJ1-3 | TRBD1 | TRBV15 | once | TGTGCCACCAGGGACAGGGAGACTGGAAACACCATATATTTT | CATRDRETGNTIYF
TRBJ2-1 | TRBD1 | TRBV19 | NA | TGTGCCAGTAGTATGATTGGGACAGGTCTCGACAATGAGCAGTTCTTC | CASSMIGTGLDNEQFF
TRBJ2-3 | TRBD2 | TRBV15 | once | TGTGCCACCAGCAGAGGAAAGGTGAACTCGCGGGAGAATTCAGATACGCAGTATTTT | CATSRGKVNSRENSDTQYF
TRBJ1-2 | NA | TRBV29-1 | once | TGCAGCGTTGAAAGCCATCTTCTTGGGGGCTACACCTTC | CSVESHLLGGYTF
TRBJ2-7 | NA | TRBV29-1 | NA | TGCAGCGTTGGTTCTAGCTCCTACGAGCAGTACTTC | CSVGSSSYEQYF
TRBJ2-5 | NA | TRBV4-1 | once | TGCGCCAGCAGCCAAGAACCAGAGACCCAGTACTTC | CASSQEPETQYF
TRBJ2-4 | TRBD2 | TRBV19 | NA | TGTGCCAGTGAGGATTATGGGGGACTAGCGGGAACGGGCAAAAACATTCAGTACTTC | CASEDYGGLAGTGKNIQYF
TRBJ1-4 | TRBD1 | TRBV6-1 | NA | TGTGCCAGCAGAACAGGGGAGGCAACTAATGAAAAACTGTTTTTT | CASRTGEATNEKLFF
TRBJ1-4 | NA | TRBV5-5 | NA | TGTGCCAGCAGCAGCGGAGAGCTTGGGGAACTGTTTTTT | CASSSGELGELFF
TRBJ2-5 | TRBD2 | TRBV6-1 | NA | TGTGCCAGCAACAAACTCCGGGAGGTTGGGGAGACCCAGTACTTC | CASNKLREVGETQYF
TRBJ1-1 | NA | TRBV19 | NA | TGTGCCAGTACAATGACCGGAGGCACTGAAGCTTTCTTT | CASTMTGGTEAFF
TRBJ1-2 | NA | TRBV6-1 | NA | TGTGCCAGCAGTGAACTCCAGTATGGCTACACCTTC | CASSELQYGYTF
TRBJ2-6 | NA | TRBV2 | NA | TGTGCCAGCAGTGAGGAGAACTCTGGGGCCAACGTCCTGACTTTC | CASSEENSGANVLTF
TRBJ2-7 | NA | TRBV18 | NA | TGTGCCAGCTCACTCGGGACGGATGCGAGATCCTACGAGCAGTACTTC | CASSLGTDARSYEQYF
TRBJ1-5 | NA | TRBV18 | NA | TGTGCCAGCTCCGCGGGAGGCAATCAGCCCCAGCATTTT | CASSAGGNQPQHF
TRBJ2-5 | NA | TRBV19 | NA | TGTGCCAGTAGTATAGCCCCGGGTTGGGAGACCCAGTACTTC | CASSIAPGWETQYF
TRBJ2-5 | NA | TRBV7-9 | once | TGTGCCAGCAGCTTATCTCTGGGGGGAGGCAGTGAGACCCAGTACTTC | CASSLSLGGGSETQYF
TRBJ1-2 | NA | TRBV7-9 | NA | TGTGCCAGCAGCCCGTCAGCTAACTATGGCTACACCTTC | CASSPSANYGYTF
TRBJ2-2 | TRBD2 | TRBV19 | NA | TGTGCCAGTATTTCTAGCGGGATCACCGGGGAGCTGTTTTTT | CASISSGITGELFF
TRBJ1-1 | NA | TRBV5-4 | few | TGTGCCAGCAGCCAGGGGCGACGGAACACTGAAGCTTTCTTT | CASSQGRRNTEAFF
TRBJ1-2 | NA | TRBV15 | NA | TGTGCCACCAGCCCCAGACAGAACTATGGCTACACCTTC | CATSPRQNYGYTF
TRBJ2-1 | TRBD2 | TRBV10-2 | NA | TGCGCCAGCAGACAAAGTACTAGCGGGAGCTCCTACAATGAGCAGTTCTTC | CASRQSTSGSSYNEQFF
TRBJ1-2 | NA | TRBV7-2 | once | TGTGCCAGCAGCCTAGGGAGGGCTAACTATGGCTACACCTTC | CASSLGRANYGYTF
TRBJ2-7 | TRBD2 | TRBV11-2 | few | TGTGCCAGCAGCTTGCTGACTAGCGGGCGGAGCTCCTACGAGCAGTACTTC | CASSLLTSGRSSYEQYF
TRBJ2-2 | NA | TRBV5-1 | once | TGCGCCAGCAGCTTGGACACCCTGAACACCGGGGAGCTGTTTTTT | CASSLDTLNTGELFF
TRBJ2-2 | NA | TRBV18 | NA | TGTGCCAGCTCACCAAGGGGGGCCGGGGAGCTGTTTTTT | CASSPRGAGELFF